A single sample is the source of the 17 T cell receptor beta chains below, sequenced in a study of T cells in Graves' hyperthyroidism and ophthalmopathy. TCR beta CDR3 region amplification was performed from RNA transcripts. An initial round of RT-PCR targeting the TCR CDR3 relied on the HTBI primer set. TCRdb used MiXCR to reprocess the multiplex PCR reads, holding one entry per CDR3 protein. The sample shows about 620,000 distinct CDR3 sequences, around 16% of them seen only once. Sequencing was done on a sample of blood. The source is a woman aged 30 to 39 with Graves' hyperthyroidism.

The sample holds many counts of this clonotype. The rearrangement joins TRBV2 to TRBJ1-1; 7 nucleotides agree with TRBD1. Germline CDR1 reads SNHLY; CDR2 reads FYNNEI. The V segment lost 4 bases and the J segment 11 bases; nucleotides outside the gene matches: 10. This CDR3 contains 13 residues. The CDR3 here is CASSAPGTARAFF. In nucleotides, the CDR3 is TGTGCCAGCAGTGCCCCTGGGACAGCACGTGCTTTCTTT. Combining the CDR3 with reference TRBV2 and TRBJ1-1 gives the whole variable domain EPEVTQTPSHQVTQMGQEVILRCVPISNHLYFYWYRQILGQKVEFLVSFYNNEISEKSEIFDDQFSVERPDGSNFTLKIRSTKLEDSAMYFCASSAPGTARAFFGQGTRLTVV.

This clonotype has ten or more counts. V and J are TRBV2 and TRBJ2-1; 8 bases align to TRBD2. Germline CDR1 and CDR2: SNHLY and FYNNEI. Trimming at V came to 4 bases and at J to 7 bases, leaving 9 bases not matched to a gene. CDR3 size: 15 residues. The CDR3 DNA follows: TGTGCCAGCAGTGCGGAGCGGGAGTCCTGGAATGAGCAGTTCTTC. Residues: CASSAERESWNEQFF.

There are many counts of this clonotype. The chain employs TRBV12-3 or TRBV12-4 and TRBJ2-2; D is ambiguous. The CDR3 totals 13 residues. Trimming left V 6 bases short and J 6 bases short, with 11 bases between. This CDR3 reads CASRPQRAGELFF. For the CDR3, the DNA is TGTGCCAGCAGGCCCCAAAGGGCCGGGGAGCTGTTTTTT.

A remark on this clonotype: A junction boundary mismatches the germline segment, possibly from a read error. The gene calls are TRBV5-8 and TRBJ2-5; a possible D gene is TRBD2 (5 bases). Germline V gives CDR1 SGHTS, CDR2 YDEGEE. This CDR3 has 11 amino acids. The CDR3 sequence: CASSQPPPGNF. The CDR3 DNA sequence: TGTGCCAGCAGCCAACCCCCCCCCGGGAACTTC.

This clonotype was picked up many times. CDR3 amino acids: CACSGTSGRVSSYNEQFF. The CDR3 nucleotides are TGTGCCTGCTCCGGGACTAGCGGCAGGGTCAGCTCCTACAATGAGCAGTTCTTC. This chain links TRBV27 with TRBJ2-1; 11 bases align to TRBD2. CDR3 length: 18 amino acids. With 11 bases clipped from V and 0 bases from J, the junction kept 15 bases outside the gene matches. Germline V gives CDR1 MNHEY, CDR2 SMNVEV (reference sequence).

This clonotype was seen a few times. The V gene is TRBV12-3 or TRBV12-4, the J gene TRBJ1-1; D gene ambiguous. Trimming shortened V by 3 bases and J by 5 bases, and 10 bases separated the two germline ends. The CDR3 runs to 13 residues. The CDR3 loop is CASSFSLGTEAFF. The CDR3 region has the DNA TGTGCCAGCAGTTTTAGCCTGGGGACTGAAGCTTTCTTT.

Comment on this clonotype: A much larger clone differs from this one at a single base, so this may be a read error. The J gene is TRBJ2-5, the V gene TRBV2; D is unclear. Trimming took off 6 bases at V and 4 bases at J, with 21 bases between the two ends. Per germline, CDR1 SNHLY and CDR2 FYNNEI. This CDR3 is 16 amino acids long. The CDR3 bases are TGTGCCAGCAGGGACCCGGACGGGCTTTTTCGAGAGACCCAGTACTTC. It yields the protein CASRDPDGLFRETQYF.

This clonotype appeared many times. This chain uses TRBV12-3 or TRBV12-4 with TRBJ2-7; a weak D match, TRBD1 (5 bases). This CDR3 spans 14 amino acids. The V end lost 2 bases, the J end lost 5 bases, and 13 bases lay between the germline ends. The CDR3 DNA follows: TGTGCCAGCAGTTTAATTGTAGGCAGGGACGAGCAGTACTTC. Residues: CASSLIVGRDEQYF.

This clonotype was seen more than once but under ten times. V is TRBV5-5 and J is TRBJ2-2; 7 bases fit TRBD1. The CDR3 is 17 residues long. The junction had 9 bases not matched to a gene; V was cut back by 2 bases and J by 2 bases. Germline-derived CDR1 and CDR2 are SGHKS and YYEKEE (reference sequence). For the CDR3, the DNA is TGTGCCAGCAGCTTAAGGTCGGGACAGATTAACACCGGGGAGCTGTTTTTT. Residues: CASSLRSGQINTGELFF.

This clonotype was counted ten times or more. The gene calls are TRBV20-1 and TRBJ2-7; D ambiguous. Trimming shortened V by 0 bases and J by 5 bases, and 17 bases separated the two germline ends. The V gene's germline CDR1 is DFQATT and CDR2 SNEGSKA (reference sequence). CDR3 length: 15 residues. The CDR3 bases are TGCAGTGCTAGAGATCGAGAAGATCCTCCTCACGAGCAGTACTTC. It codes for CSARDREDPPHEQYF.

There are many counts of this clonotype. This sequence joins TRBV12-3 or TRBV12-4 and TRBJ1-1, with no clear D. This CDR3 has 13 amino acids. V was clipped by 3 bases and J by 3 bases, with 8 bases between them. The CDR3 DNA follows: TGTGCCAGCAGTTTCAACACATACACTGAAGCTTTCTTT. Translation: CASSFNTYTEAFF.

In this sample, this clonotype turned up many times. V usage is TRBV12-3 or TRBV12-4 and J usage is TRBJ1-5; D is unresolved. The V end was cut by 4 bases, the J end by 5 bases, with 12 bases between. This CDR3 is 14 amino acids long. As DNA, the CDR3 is TGTGCCAGCAGTTGGTTCGTAGGTGATCAGCCCCAGCATTTT. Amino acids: CASSWFVGDQPQHF.

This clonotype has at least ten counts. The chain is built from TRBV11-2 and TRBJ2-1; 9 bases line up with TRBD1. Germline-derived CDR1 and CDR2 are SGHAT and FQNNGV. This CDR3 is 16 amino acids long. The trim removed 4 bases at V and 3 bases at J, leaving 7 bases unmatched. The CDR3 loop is CASSSPGQGYYNEQFF. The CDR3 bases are TGTGCCAGCAGCTCACCGGGACAGGGATACTACAATGAGCAGTTCTTC.

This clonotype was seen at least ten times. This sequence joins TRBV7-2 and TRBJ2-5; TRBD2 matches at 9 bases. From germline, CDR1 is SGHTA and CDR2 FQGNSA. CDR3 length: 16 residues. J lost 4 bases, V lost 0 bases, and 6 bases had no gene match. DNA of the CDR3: TGTGCCAGCAGCTTAGCCGCAGCGGGAGGCGGAGAGACCCAGTACTTC. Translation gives CASSLAAAGGGETQYF.

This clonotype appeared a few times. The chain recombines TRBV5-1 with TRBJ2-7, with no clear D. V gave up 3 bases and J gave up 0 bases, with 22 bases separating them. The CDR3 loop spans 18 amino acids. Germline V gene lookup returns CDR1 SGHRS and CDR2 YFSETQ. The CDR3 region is CASSSLGLAASSSYEQYF. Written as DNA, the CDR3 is TGCGCCAGCAGCTCCTTGGGTTTGGCGGCCAGCAGCTCCTACGAGCAGTACTTC.

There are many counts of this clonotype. Written as DNA, the CDR3 is TGCAGTGCTCCATCCGGGACTAGCGGGTACGAGCAGTACTTC. Protein: CSAPSGTSGYEQYF. The chain combines TRBV20-1 with TRBJ2-7, with 12 positions matching TRBD2. The length of the CDR3 is 14 residues. Trimming removed 5 bases from V and 4 bases from J; junction bases left unmatched: 6. Looked up from germline, CDR1 is DFQATT and CDR2 is SNEGSKA (reference sequence).

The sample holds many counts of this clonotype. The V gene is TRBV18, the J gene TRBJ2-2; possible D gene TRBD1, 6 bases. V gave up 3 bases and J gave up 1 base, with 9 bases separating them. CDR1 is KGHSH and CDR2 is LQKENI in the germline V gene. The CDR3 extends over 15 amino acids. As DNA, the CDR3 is TGTGCCAGCTCACCGACGACAGGGAACACCGGGGAGCTGTTTTTT. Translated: CASSPTTGNTGELFF. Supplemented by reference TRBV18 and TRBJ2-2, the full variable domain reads NAGVMQNPRHLVRRRGQEARLRCSPMKGHSHVYWYRQLPEEGLKFMVYLQKENIIDESGMPKERFSAEFPKEGPSILRIQQVVRGDSAAYFCASSPTTGNTGELFFGEGSRLTVL.